Following are 24 T cell receptor beta chains from one sample sequenced in a study of T cells in Graves' hyperthyroidism and ophthalmopathy. It was RNA transcripts that yielded the amplified TCR beta CDR3 regions. TCR CDR3 underwent first-round RT-PCR with the HTBI primer set. TCRdb re-analysed the multiplex PCR reads in MiXCR, keeping a single row per CDR3 protein. The data contain about 540,000 distinct CDR3 sequences, 40% to 55% of them singletons. The sample was peripheral blood or thyroid tissue (not recorded which). These receptors were obtained from a young woman with Graves' hyperthyroidism.

This clonotype has ten or more counts. The CDR3 loop is CARRDGHSYEQYF. CDR3 DNA: TGTGCCAGGAGGGACGGACACTCCTACGAGCAGTACTTC. The genes are TRBV25-1 and TRBJ2-7; D might be TRBD1 or TRBD2, each matching 5 bases. Trimming removed 9 bases from V and 0 bases from J, with 12 bases in between. Germline-derived CDR1 and CDR2 are MGHDK and SYGVNS. This CDR3 is 13 amino acids long.

The chain couples TRBV7-2 to TRBJ1-2; D gene ambiguous. Trimming shortened V by 6 bases and J by 0 bases, and 14 bases separated the two germline ends. The germline gives CDR1 SGHTA, CDR2 FQGNSA. The CDR3 spans 15 residues. The CDR3 loop is CASSPTSGTNYGYTF. As DNA, the CDR3 is TGTGCCAGCAGTCCTACTAGCGGGACTAACTATGGCTACACCTTC.

This clonotype was seen many times. The chain employs TRBV15 and TRBJ1-2, with D unclear. Germline V CDR1 and CDR2: LNHNV, YYDKDF (reference sequence). V was pared by 1 base and J by 8 bases, with 23 bases between. CDR3 size: 17 residues. The CDR3, as DNA: TGTGCCACCAGCAGAGGAGGTTCAGGATCTACCGTCTTAGGCTACACCTTC. Translation: CATSRGGSGSTVLGYTF.

The chain combines TRBV5-1 with TRBJ1-6; 9 bases line up with TRBD1. CDR3 length: 15 amino acids. V lost 2 bases, J lost 10 bases, and 7 bases stayed unmatched. CDR1 is SGHRS and CDR2 is YFSETQ in the germline V gene. The CDR3 DNA sequence: TGCGCCAGCAGCTTTACGGGACAGGGCAAATCACCCCTCCACTTT. It encodes CASSFTGQGKSPLHF.

In this sample, this clonotype turned up many times. The gene calls are TRBV7-2 and TRBJ2-5, with TRBD2 identical over 7 bases. The CDR3 length is 16 residues. Trimming removed 4 bases from V and 0 bases from J; junction bases left unmatched: 8. Germline V CDR1 and CDR2: SGHTA, FQGNSA. For the CDR3, the DNA is TGTGCCAGCAGCTATGCTAGCGGAATATACCAAGAGACCCAGTACTTC. Its translation: CASSYASGIYQETQYF.

This clonotype was recorded many times. The chain links TRBV2 to TRBJ1-2; D perhaps matches TRBD1 (6 bases). This CDR3 is built from 16 residues. The V and J ends lost 3 bases and 2 bases respectively, with 16 bases between them. The germline V gene has CDR1 SNHLY and CDR2 FYNNEI. CDR3 protein: CASSEQGSYLNYGYTF. In DNA form, the CDR3 reads TGTGCCAGCAGTGAGCAGGGGTCCTACTTAAACTATGGCTACACCTTC.

The table lists this clonotype with a few counts. The junction departs from germline at one end; a sequencing error may be responsible. The rearrangement links TRBV6-1 to TRBJ2-2; 13 positions match TRBD2. Germline V lookup: CDR1 MNHNS, CDR2 SASEGT. The CDR3 extends over 14 amino acids. CDR3 amino acids: CATTGTSGKGELLF. In DNA form, the CDR3 reads TGTGCCACCACCGGGACTAGCGGGAAAGGGGAGCTGCTTTTT.

A remark on this clonotype: Since no conserved phenylalanine or tryptophan closes the CDR3, a read error is the likely cause. The gene calls are TRBV12-3 or TRBV12-4 and TRBJ2-7; TRBD1 agrees at 7 bases. Unmatched junction bases numbered 5, after V lost 4 bases and J lost 5 bases. This CDR3 has 13 amino acids. The CDR3: CASSYDRAHEQYL. Written as DNA, the CDR3 is TGTGCCAGCAGTTACGACAGGGCTCACGAGCAGTACCTC.

The chain couples TRBV15 to TRBJ1-4, with 7 bases matching TRBD1. CDR3 length: 16 amino acids. From germline, CDR1 is LNHNV and CDR2 YYDKDF (reference sequence). Germline trimming cut 5 bases from V and 6 bases from J; bases unmatched to any gene: 12. The chain's CDR3 is CATSEYNPGTDEKLFF. Written as DNA, the CDR3 is TGTGCCACCAGCGAATATAACCCGGGGACAGATGAAAAACTGTTTTTT. Full variable domain (outside the CDR3, taken from reference TRBV15 and TRBJ1-4): DAMVIQNPRYQVTQFGKPVTLSCSQTLNHNVMYWYQQKSSQAPKLLFHYYDKDFNNEADTPDNFQSRRPNTSFCFLDIRSPGLGDTAMYLCATSEYNPGTDEKLFFGSGTQLSVL.

The chain recombines TRBV20-1 with TRBJ1-6; TRBD1 matches at 11 bases. J lost 9 bases, V lost 6 bases, and 13 bases had no gene match. CDR1 and CDR2 from the germline V gene are DFQATT and SNEGSKA (reference sequence). The CDR3 has 16 residues. CDR3 nucleotides: TGCAGTGCCCACGAGGCCCCGGGACAGGGGGTTTCACCCCTCCACTTT. It encodes CSAHEAPGQGVSPLHF.

This clonotype was observed a handful of times. This chain connects TRBV4-3 to TRBJ1-1; D might be TRBD1 (6 bases). The CDR3 contains 15 residues. V was clipped by 0 bases and J by 5 bases, with 13 bases between them. Germline-derived CDR1 and CDR2 are LGHNA and YSLEER. The CDR3 nucleotides read TGCGCCAGCAGCCAAGAAGTGGGGGGCCTGACTGAAGCTTTCTTT. The encoded protein is CASSQEVGGLTEAFF.

This chain joins TRBV7-8 and TRBJ1-1, with 12 bases that match TRBD1. With V trimmed by 3 bases and J by 11 bases, 10 bases remained unmatched. The germline gives CDR1 SGHVS, CDR2 FQNEAQ. The CDR3 covers 15 residues. For the CDR3, the DNA is TGTGCCAGCAGCTTTCGGGGACAGGGGGCGCGTCCGGCTTTCTTT. It translates to CASSFRGQGARPAFF.

This clonotype came up many times. The genes are TRBV5-5 and TRBJ2-7; maybe TRBD2 (5 bases). This CDR3 has 14 residues. Germline CDR1 is SGHKS and CDR2 is YYEKEE (reference sequence). The V gene lost 3 bases and the J gene lost 2 bases, with 12 bases spanning the gap. CDR3 in amino acids: CASSSLGLAYEQYF. Written as DNA, the CDR3 is TGTGCCAGCAGCTCCCTAGGACTCGCCTACGAGCAGTACTTC. Full variable domain (missing parts from reference TRBV5-5 and TRBJ2-7): DAGVTQSPTHLIKTRGQQVTLRCSPISGHKSVSWYQQVLGQGPQFIFQYYEKEERGRGNFPDRFSARQFPNYSSELNVNALLLGDSALYLCASSSLGLAYEQYFGPGTRLTVT.

This clonotype was observed at least ten times. The chain has TRBV5-8 and TRBJ2-6; a weak D match, TRBD2 (6 bases). V gave up 2 bases and J gave up 3 bases, with 12 bases separating them. The CDR3 totals 16 residues. The V gene's germline CDR1 is SGHTS and CDR2 YDEGEE. The CDR3 nucleotides are TGTGCCAGCAGCTTTGGGGGGTTGGGTGGGGCCAACGTCCTGACTTTC. It yields the protein CASSFGGLGGANVLTF.

Ten or more counts support this clonotype. This rearrangement joins TRBV7-2 to TRBJ2-2; no firm D call. The V gene lost 2 bases and the J gene lost 6 bases, with 4 bases spanning the gap. CDR3 length: 12 residues. Germline assignment: CDR1 SGHTA and CDR2 FQGNSA. The CDR3 nucleotides read TGTGCCAGCAGCTTAAGTCCCGGGGAGCTGTTTTTT. It specifies CASSLSPGELFF.

As regards this clonotype: Lacking the conserved final phenylalanine or tryptophan, this CDR3 likely reflects a read error. The J gene is TRBJ1-1, the V gene TRBV12-3 or TRBV12-4, with no clear D. This CDR3 region has 13 residues. V dropped 1 base and J dropped 4 bases, with 7 bases sitting between them. CDR3 bases: TGTGCCAGCAGTTTAGACGGTTTCACTGAAGCTTTCCTT. This sequence encodes CASSLDGFTEAFL.

As for this clonotype: This is likely a read error, given that the CDR3 carries no conserved phenylalanine or tryptophan at its end. It is unclear where the CDR3 begins or ends on the DNA, so no DNA is shown, and the CDR3 is as TCRdb lists it. The chain joins TRBV7-3 to TRBJ2-6. Germline V CDR1 and CDR2: SGHTA, FQGTGA. The CDR3 spans 9 residues, counting both ends. The CDR3 reads CASSLTMNT.

The chain combines TRBV2 with TRBJ1-4; D not certain. Germline lookup yields CDR1 SNHLY and CDR2 FYNNEI. The CDR3 covers 14 residues. V was shortened by 0 bases and J by 7 bases, with 9 bases between the two germline ends. CDR3 DNA: TGTGCCAGCAGTGAAGCCAGGTTAGGTGAAAAACTGTTTTTT. It yields the protein CASSEARLGEKLFF.

This clonotype was observed at least ten times. The chain combines TRBV9 with TRBJ2-5; no clear D gene. Trimming left V 0 bases short and J 5 bases short, with 14 bases between. The CDR3 consists of 15 residues. CDR1 is SGDLS, CDR2 YYNGEE, per germline. The CDR3 protein is CASSVGRTLGETQYF. The CDR3 DNA sequence: TGTGCCAGCAGCGTAGGCCGGACCCTGGGCGAGACCCAGTACTTC.

A remark on this clonotype: Since no conserved phenylalanine or tryptophan closes the CDR3, a read error is the likely cause. The limits of the CDR3 on the DNA are not certain, so only TCRdb's listed CDR3 is given. V and J are TRBV7-2 and TRBJ1-6; TRBD1, the D gene given by the table, was not confirmed from the DNA. Germline-derived CDR1 and CDR2 are SGHTA and FQGNSA. Termini included, the CDR3 measures 13 amino acids. The chain's CDR3 is CASSLDRSSPLLL.

The V gene is TRBV12-3 or TRBV12-4, the J gene TRBJ2-5, with unresolved D. This CDR3 has 14 amino acids. Trimming pared 5 bases from V and 2 bases from J, leaving 12 bases between. The chain's CDR3 is CASSPRPGQETQYF. The CDR3 DNA sequence: TGTGCCAGCAGTCCCCGGCCAGGACAAGAGACCCAGTACTTC.

V gene TRBV20-1 combines with J gene TRBJ2-6; D tentatively reads TRBD1 or TRBD2 (5 bases each). This CDR3 contains 15 residues. Germline loops: CDR1 DFQATT, CDR2 SNEGSKA (reference sequence). V was shortened by 5 bases and J by 1 base, with 12 bases between the two germline ends. CDR3 coding DNA: TGCAGTGCTTATGGGACGGAGTCTGGGGCCAACGTCCTGACTTTC. As protein: CSAYGTESGANVLTF.

This chain connects TRBV15 to TRBJ2-1; D assignment may be TRBD1 or TRBD2 (7 bases each). From germline, CDR1 is LNHNV and CDR2 YYDKDF (reference sequence). The CDR3 is 16 amino acids. V lost 3 bases to trimming and J lost 5 bases, with 17 bases between them. The chain's CDR3 is CATSSLRGGPNNEQFF. CDR3 sequence (DNA): TGTGCCACCAGCAGTCTCAGGGGGGGGCCGAACAATGAGCAGTTCTTC.

The chain couples TRBV5-1 to TRBJ2-5; 9 bases line up with TRBD1. With V trimmed by 3 bases and J by 4 bases, 4 bases remained unmatched. CDR3 length: 14 residues. The germline V gene encodes CDR1 SGHRS and CDR2 YFSETQ. CDR3 sequence reads: CASSWGTGIETQYF. As DNA, the CDR3 is TGCGCCAGCAGCTGGGGGACAGGGATAGAGACCCAGTACTTC.